This TCR beta chain comes out of a study of T cell responses to AZD1222 COVID-19 vaccine. Some clones are missing from TCRdb's copy, which holds only in-frame ones; the method was immunoSEQ multiplex PCR. This sample yields roughly 120,000 clones, of which around 86% are seen a single time; 2.5% to 3.5% belongs to the top ten. Per the germline V gene, CDR1 is MNHNS and CDR2 is SASEGT. V was trimmed by 2 bases and J by 2 bases, leaving 7 bases between them. CDR3 size: 14 residues. The sequencing used peripheral blood, collected 28 days after the second AZD1222 dose. The rearrangement uses TRBV6-1 and TRBJ1-5; unclear D gene. This clonotype originated in an adult who received the AZD1222 COVID-19 vaccine. The DNA of the CDR3 is TGTGCCAGCAGTGAACCTTCAGGCAATCAGCCCCAGCATTTT. Translating it yields CASSEPSGNQPQHF.